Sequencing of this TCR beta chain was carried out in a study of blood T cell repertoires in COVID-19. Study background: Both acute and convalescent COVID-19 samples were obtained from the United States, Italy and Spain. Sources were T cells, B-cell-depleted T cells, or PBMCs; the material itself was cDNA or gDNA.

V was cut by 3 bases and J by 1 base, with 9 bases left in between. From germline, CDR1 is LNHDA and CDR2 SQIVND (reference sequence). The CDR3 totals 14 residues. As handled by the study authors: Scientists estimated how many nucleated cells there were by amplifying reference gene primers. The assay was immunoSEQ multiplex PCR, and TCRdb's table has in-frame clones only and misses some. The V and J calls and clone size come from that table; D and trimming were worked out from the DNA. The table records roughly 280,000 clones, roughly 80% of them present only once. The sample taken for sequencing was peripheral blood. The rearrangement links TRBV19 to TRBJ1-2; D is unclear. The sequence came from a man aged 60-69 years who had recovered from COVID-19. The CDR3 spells CASSMAGINYGYTF. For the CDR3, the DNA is TGTGCCAGTAGTATGGCGGGTATTAACTATGGCTACACCTTC.